The present TCR beta chain was sequenced within a study of blood T cell repertoires in COVID-19. Study at large: There were acute and convalescent COVID-19 samples, and they came from the United States, Italy and Spain. The cDNA or gDNA used as material had been derived from T cells, B-cell-depleted T cells, or PBMCs.

Method: immunoSEQ multiplex PCR; TCRdb's copy keeps in-frame clones and lacks some. The sample includes about 400,000 clones, about 85% of them seen just once. With 4 bases removed from V and 2 bases from J, the gap between germline ends came to 11 bases. This CDR3 comprises 13 residues. The germline CDR1 and CDR2 sequences are SQVTM and ANQGSEA. Sequenced sample: PBMCs or T cells enriched from blood (not recorded which). This sequence originates from a woman aged 18 to 35 with acute COVID-19. The V and J genes are TRBV29-1 and TRBJ1-2; no firm D call. CDR3 nucleotide sequence: TGCAGCGTTGTCGTTAGCCGCAACTATGGCTACACCTTC. The encoded protein is CSVVVSRNYGYTF.